These T cell receptor beta chains were read from a single sample in a study of shared T cell receptors in the human thymus. Using immunoSEQ multiplex PCR, the repertoire was profiled, and TCRdb retains in-frame clones only, with some absent. The data show about 730,000 clones, approximately 83% seen once. The same sample was also used in a study of human thymus T cells.

The specimen sequenced was thymocytes. The receptors originated from a girl under three years old with a congenital heart defect. Each CDR3 is given with its conserved first and last residue. D genes are given only for firm matches. Size is stated for part of the rows, as once, few or many counts, or as a class when the clone is expanded.

d_gene | j_gene | abundance | v_gene | CDR3aa | CDR3nt
NA | TRBJ1-4 | NA | TRBV28 | CASSSSATNEKLFF | TGTGCCAGCAGTTCGAGTGCAACTAATGAAAAACTGTTTTTT
NA | TRBJ2-5 | NA | TRBV29-1 | CSVEERRVQETQYF | TGCAGCGTTGAAGAGAGGAGGGTCCAAGAGACCCAGTACTTC
TRBD2 | TRBJ2-7 | NA | TRBV12-5 | CASGLASGGNVTYEQYF | TGTGCTAGTGGTTTGGCTAGCGGGGGTAACGTAACCTACGAGCAGTACTTC
TRBD1 | TRBJ1-4 | NA | TRBV6-1 | CASSDRGQGGETNEKLFF | TGTGCCAGCAGTGACCGGGGACAGGGTGGGGAAACTAATGAAAAACTGTTTTTT
TRBD2 | TRBJ2-1 | few | TRBV7-9 | CASSYGLTSGGSNEQFF | TGTGCCAGCAGCTACGGACTGACTAGCGGGGGATCCAATGAGCAGTTCTTC
TRBD1 | TRBJ1-2 | once | TRBV6-1 | CASSETLGQRYGYTF | TGTGCCAGCAGTGAAACCCTGGGACAGCGATATGGCTACACCTTC
NA | TRBJ2-1 | once | TRBV20-1 | CSARALNEQFF | TGCAGTGCTAGGGCCCTCAATGAGCAGTTCTTC
TRBD1 | TRBJ2-7 | few | TRBV30 | CAWTLGTGSTISYEQYF | TGTGCCTGGACCCTCGGGACAGGGAGTACCATCTCCTACGAGCAGTACTTC
TRBD1 | TRBJ1-2 | NA | TRBV28 | CASTLPQGQGRGGYTF | TGTGCCAGCACCCTCCCGCAGGGACAGGGGAGGGGAGGCTACACCTTC
NA | TRBJ2-7 | NA | TRBV5-8 | CASSLFPPSRGGYEQYF | TGTGCCAGCAGCTTGTTTCCTCCAAGTCGGGGTGGATACGAGCAGTACTTC
TRBD2 | TRBJ2-1 | NA | TRBV4-3 | CASSQDQGGTSGGGYNEQFF | TGCGCCAGCAGCCAAGATCAGGGGGGGACTAGCGGGGGGGGTTACAATGAGCAGTTCTTC
NA | TRBJ2-3 | NA | TRBV7-6 | CASSLGVSTDTQYF | TGTGCCAGCAGCTTAGGCGTTAGCACAGATACGCAGTATTTT
NA | TRBJ2-1 | few | TRBV5-4 | CASSLPLLESSYNEQFF | TGTGCCAGCAGCTTGCCCCTTTTAGAGAGCTCCTACAATGAGCAGTTCTTC
NA | TRBJ2-2 | NA | TRBV18 | CASSPRGRPVTGELFF | TGTGCCAGCTCACCACGGGGGCGGCCGGTCACCGGGGAGCTGTTTTTT
NA | TRBJ1-1 | NA | TRBV7-6 | CASRPFWGHSNTEAFF | TGTGCCAGCAGACCCTTTTGGGGACACTCGAACACTGAAGCTTTCTTT
NA | TRBJ1-4 | NA | TRBV4-3 | CASSQPRATPEMNEKLFF | TGCGCCAGCAGCCAGCCGCGCGCCACTCCGGAGATGAATGAAAAACTGTTTTTT
NA | TRBJ2-6 | NA | TRBV5-4 | CASSLDVRPLSGANVLTF | TGTGCCAGCAGCTTGGATGTCAGGCCACTTTCTGGGGCCAACGTCCTGACTTTC
TRBD1 | TRBJ2-2 | NA | TRBV4-1 | CASSLGQGRDTGELFF | TGCGCCAGCAGCCTGGGACAGGGGAGGGACACCGGGGAGCTGTTTTTT
NA | TRBJ1-1 | NA | TRBV28 | CASSLTDPRGMNTEAFF | TGTGCCAGCAGTTTAACAGACCCCCGAGGGATGAACACTGAAGCTTTCTTT